This paragraph covers one T cell receptor (beta chain) sequence. Its antigen is not known. Measured with immunoSEQ multiplex PCR; TCRdb has only the in-frame clones, and not every one. The sample shows tens of thousands of clones, about nine tenths of them seen only once. The CDR3 loop spans 15 amino acids. The V and J ends lost 1 base and 2 bases, in that order; junction bases with no gene match: 3. Germline lookup yields CDR1 SGHRS and CDR2 YFSETQ. The data were taken from a study of OX40 agonist ivuxolimab in advanced cancers. Study information: The dose of intravenous ivuxolimab that patients received every 2 weeks ranged from 0.01 to 10 mg/kg.

Autoimmune disease history or systemic immunosuppression excluded patients. Study-level findings and limits: It was not determined which antigens were specifically recognized by the peripheral T cells that had undergone clonal expansion. Averaging showed that CD8+ T cells had more expanded clones than CD4+ did.

The sequences come from CD4+ or CD8+ T cells sorted from blood, collected in a trial of the OX40 agonist ivuxolimab. The chain uses TRBV5-1 and TRBJ2-1; the match to TRBD2 covers 7 bases. The receptor was derived from an adult with an advanced solid tumor such as melanoma, head and neck, liver or kidney cancer. CDR3 sequence reads: CASSLSSGTYNEQFF. CDR3 DNA sequence: TGCGCCAGCAGCTTGTCCAGCGGGACCTACAATGAGCAGTTCTTC.